The clone carrying this TCR beta chain was counted many times. Its antigen remains unidentified. The source of the sample is a study of T cells after yellow fever vaccination. From the 5' RACE reads, TCRdb called clonotypes with MiXCR, one entry per CDR3 protein. The data contain some 340,000 distinct CDR3 sequences, 9.5% to 12% of them singletons. Study outcomes and limitations: Weaker, the secondary response had a peak occurring faster, on day 5 versus 15. Post-booster repertoires again held most primary-vaccination clones (roughly 95% CD4, roughly 88% CD8).

The CDR3 loop spans 15 amino acids. V dropped 2 bases and J dropped 6 bases, with 17 bases sitting between them. Per germline, CDR1 SGHDT and CDR2 YYEEEE. This chain joins TRBV5-6 and TRBJ1-1, with D unclear. Specimen: CD4+ T cells sorted from PBMCs, collected 45 days after the yellow fever booster vaccination. This clonotype originated in a young man who received the YFV17D yellow fever vaccine. The CDR3 here is CASSFTWTRASEAFF. Here the CDR3 DNA reads TGTGCCAGCAGCTTCACATGGACGAGAGCGTCTGAAGCTTTCTTT.